These 18 T cell receptor beta chains originate from one sample sequenced in a study of blood T cell repertoires in COVID-19. Assay used: immunoSEQ multiplex PCR; TCRdb lists only in-frame clones, some missing. Of about 330,000 clones in the sample, 88% were seen once. Sequencing was carried out using PBMCs or T cells enriched from blood (not recorded which). Every receptor here comes from a man aged 30-40 years who had recovered from COVID-19.

This chain links TRBV27 with TRBJ1-2; the match to TRBD1 covers 7 bases. The CDR3 covers 16 residues. V lost 2 bases, J lost 4 bases, and 10 bases stayed unmatched. Germline CDR1 MNHEY, CDR2 SMNVEV (reference sequence). CDR3 sequence: CASSLRQGAGGYGYTF. In DNA form, the CDR3 reads TGTGCCAGCAGTTTAAGGCAAGGCGCAGGGGGCTATGGCTACACCTTC.

The chain uses TRBV4-1 and TRBJ2-1; 8 bases line up with TRBD1. Per the germline V gene, CDR1 is MGHRA and CDR2 is YSYEKL. V shed 6 bases, J shed 0 bases, and the junction held 7 bases outside the gene matches. The CDR3 contains 16 residues. The DNA for the CDR3 is TGCGCCAGCAGTAACAGGGGGTCGAGCTCCTACAATGAGCAGTTCTTC. Translation: CASSNRGSSSYNEQFF.

The V and J genes are TRBV5-4 and TRBJ2-1, with 8 positions matching TRBD2. CDR3 length: 16 amino acids. The germline gives CDR1 SGHNT, CDR2 YYREEE (reference sequence). The J segment lost 5 bases and the V segment lost 4 bases, leaving 11 bases of the junction unmatched. The chain's CDR3 is CASSRGGLPTHNEQFF. The CDR3 nucleotides are TGTGCCAGCAGCCGGGGGGGGCTACCCACCCACAATGAGCAGTTCTTC.

The V and J genes are TRBV4-1 and TRBJ2-7; D remains ambiguous. Trimming pared 5 bases from V and 5 bases from J, leaving 13 bases between. The CDR3 extends over 13 amino acids. In germline, CDR1 is MGHRA, CDR2 YSYEKL. The CDR3 region has the DNA TGCGCCAGCAGCACCTACAGTTCCGACGAGCAGTACTTC. This sequence encodes CASSTYSSDEQYF.

This chain uses TRBV30 with TRBJ1-5; 9 bases align to TRBD1. V was pared by 0 bases and J by 7 bases, with 7 bases of the junction left unmatched. The CDR3 covers 15 residues. Looked up from germline, CDR1 is GTSNPN and CDR2 is SVGIG (reference sequence). CDR3 bases: TGTGCCTGGAGTGTGGGGGACAGGGAAGGCCAGCCCCAGCATTTT. Translated: CAWSVGDREGQPQHF.

The rearrangement uses TRBV18 and TRBJ1-5; 9 bases map to TRBD1. Germline trimming cut 3 bases from V and 7 bases from J; bases unmatched to any gene: 4. Germline V gene lookup returns CDR1 KGHSH and CDR2 LQKENI. This CDR3 is built from 14 residues. CDR3 residues: CASSPTGGFQPQHF. The DNA of the CDR3 is TGTGCCAGCTCACCCACAGGGGGCTTCCAGCCCCAGCATTTT.

Written as DNA, the CDR3 is TGTGCCAGCACCACCCCCGACAGAGCCTACGAGCAGTACTTC. It is translated as CASTTPDRAYEQYF. The rearrangement links TRBV21-1 to TRBJ2-7; the listed D gene, TRBD1, was not tested against the DNA. TRBV21-1 is recorded as a pseudogene. The CDR3 sequence is 14 residues long.

The V and J genes are TRBV30 and TRBJ1-6, with D unresolved. Trimming pared 1 base from V and 4 bases from J, leaving 5 bases between. Germline assignment: CDR1 GTSNPN and CDR2 SVGIG (reference sequence). This CDR3 contains 13 residues. The CDR3 loop is CAWSGQYNSPLHF. The CDR3 nucleotides read TGTGCCTGGAGTGGTCAGTATAATTCACCCCTCCACTTT.

This rearrangement joins TRBV2 to TRBJ1-5, with TRBD1 as a possible D gene (6 bases). The CDR3 loop spans 15 amino acids. Germline V gene lookup returns CDR1 SNHLY and CDR2 FYNNEI. V lost 2 bases and J 5 bases, leaving 13 bases between the germline ends. The CDR3 coding sequence is TGTGCCAGCAGTGAACCGGGGGAGGGGGATCAGCCCCAGCATTTT. This gives the protein CASSEPGEGDQPQHF. Complete variable domain (other parts from reference TRBV2 and TRBJ1-5): EPEVTQTPSHQVTQMGQEVILRCVPISNHLYFYWYRQILGQKVEFLVSFYNNEISEKSEIFDDQFSVERPDGSNFTLKIRSTKLEDSAMYFCASSEPGEGDQPQHFGDGTRLSIL.

This clone was found once. CDR3 bases: TGTGCCAGCAGCCAAAGCGGACTAGCGGGGGGGCTCCCCGGGGAGCTGTTTTTT. Translated: CASSQSGLAGGLPGELFF. This sequence joins TRBV27 and TRBJ2-2, with 15 bases identical to TRBD2. This CDR3 contains 18 residues. The trim removed 6 bases at V and 6 bases at J, leaving 11 bases unmatched. The germline CDR1 and CDR2 sequences are MNHEY and SMNVEV (reference sequence).

The chain recombines TRBV5-1 with TRBJ2-5; the match to TRBD1 covers 9 bases. The germline V gene has CDR1 SGHRS and CDR2 YFSETQ. The CDR3 loop spans 15 amino acids. V was pared by 0 bases and J by 4 bases, with 4 bases of the junction left unmatched. CDR3 sequence: CASSLAPGQGETQYF. CDR3 nucleotide sequence: TGCGCCAGCAGCTTGGCCCCGGGACAGGGAGAGACCCAGTACTTC.

V and J are TRBV11-2 and TRBJ2-7, with D possibly TRBD1 on 6 matching bases. The CDR3 is made up of 14 amino acids. The germline V gene encodes CDR1 SGHAT and CDR2 FQNNGV. The V end lost 2 bases, the J end lost 3 bases, and 11 bases lay between the germline ends. The CDR3 region has the DNA TGTGCCAGCAGCTTATGGGACAATGACTACGAGCAGTACTTC. Amino acids: CASSLWDNDYEQYF.

The V and J genes are TRBV28 and TRBJ1-1; 8 bases fit TRBD1. Losses at the gene ends were 5 bases for V and 5 bases for J; bases not matched to a gene: 4. The CDR3 has 13 residues. Germline lookup yields CDR1 MDHEN and CDR2 SYDVKM. The CDR3 loop is CASSANRGTEAFF. The CDR3 region has the DNA TGTGCCAGCAGTGCCAACAGGGGGACTGAAGCTTTCTTT.

The chain joins TRBV19 to TRBJ2-1, with D perhaps matching TRBD2 (5 bases). V lost 5 bases and J lost 7, with 18 bases in between. Germline V lookup: CDR1 LNHDA, CDR2 SQIVND (reference sequence). This CDR3 is built from 15 residues. DNA for the CDR3: TGTGCCAGTAGTCGGGGTCTCTCCCTAGGGAATGAGCAGTTCTTC. The encoded protein is CASSRGLSLGNEQFF.

Here the CDR3 DNA reads TGTGCCAGCAGCCCATCGGGACAGGGGGCTCTAGCGGACTATGGCTACACCTTC. This translates into CASSPSGQGALADYGYTF. The chain carries TRBV28 and TRBJ1-2; 12 nucleotides match TRBD1. The V and J ends lost 6 bases and 3 bases, in that order; junction bases with no gene match: 14. CDR1 and CDR2 from the germline V gene are MDHEN and SYDVKM. CDR3 length: 18 residues.

The chain combines TRBV2 with TRBJ2-5; 8 positions match TRBD2. The CDR3 has 15 residues. Germline loops: CDR1 SNHLY, CDR2 FYNNEI. The V segment lost 2 bases and the J segment 1 base; nucleotides outside the gene matches: 3. CDR3 bases: TGTGCCAGCAGTGAACAGGGACTAGTCCAAGAGACCCAGTACTTC. It yields the protein CASSEQGLVQETQYF.

The chain combines TRBV18 with TRBJ2-3; D is undetermined. Germline assignment: CDR1 KGHSH and CDR2 LQKENI. The CDR3 contains 16 residues. Trimming took 2 bases from V and 0 from J, leaving 12 bases between them. DNA for the CDR3: TGTGCCAGCTCACCATCGAAGAGTTCTAGCACAGATACGCAGTATTTT. Translated: CASSPSKSSSTDTQYF.

The V gene is TRBV29-1, the J gene TRBJ2-2, with TRBD2 as a possible D gene (5 bases). This CDR3 is 13 amino acids long. The germline V gene encodes CDR1 SQVTM and CDR2 ANQGSEA. Trimming removed 5 bases at V and 5 bases at J, with 12 bases between. The CDR3 is CSVRELGTGELFF. As DNA, the CDR3 is TGCAGCGTTCGGGAACTTGGGACCGGGGAGCTGTTTTTT.